The clone carrying this T cell receptor beta chain was seen a handful of times. The source of the sample is a study of identical twins. Healthy Caucasians provided all donations. This CDR3 spans 14 amino acids. The V gene lost 1 base and the J gene lost 7 bases, with 13 bases spanning the gap. Germline V CDR1 and CDR2: LGHDT, YNNKEL (reference sequence). In TCRdb, the 5' RACE reads were re-called with MiXCR into one record per CDR3 protein. The sample records roughly 540,000 distinct CDR3 sequences, under 25% being singletons. In addition, the sample was reused for a study of T cells expressing NK-cell markers. That source adds: HCMV seropositivity characterized seven of the eight sequenced donors, and seronegativity one. Restriction of the sorted population to alpha-beta TCR T cells was achieved in several experiments with an anti-gamma-delta TCR antibody. Leadership of the CD3+CD56-NKG2C+ fraction also belonged to these clonotypes in several donors.

The TCR originated in a woman under 30 in good health. The sample was CD4+ T cells sorted from blood. This rearrangement joins TRBV3-1 to TRBJ1-1; TRBD1 is a possible D gene (6 bases). The CDR3 reads CASSQVGGMVEAFF. The DNA of the CDR3 is TGTGCCAGCAGCCAAGTAGGGGGAATGGTTGAAGCTTTCTTT.